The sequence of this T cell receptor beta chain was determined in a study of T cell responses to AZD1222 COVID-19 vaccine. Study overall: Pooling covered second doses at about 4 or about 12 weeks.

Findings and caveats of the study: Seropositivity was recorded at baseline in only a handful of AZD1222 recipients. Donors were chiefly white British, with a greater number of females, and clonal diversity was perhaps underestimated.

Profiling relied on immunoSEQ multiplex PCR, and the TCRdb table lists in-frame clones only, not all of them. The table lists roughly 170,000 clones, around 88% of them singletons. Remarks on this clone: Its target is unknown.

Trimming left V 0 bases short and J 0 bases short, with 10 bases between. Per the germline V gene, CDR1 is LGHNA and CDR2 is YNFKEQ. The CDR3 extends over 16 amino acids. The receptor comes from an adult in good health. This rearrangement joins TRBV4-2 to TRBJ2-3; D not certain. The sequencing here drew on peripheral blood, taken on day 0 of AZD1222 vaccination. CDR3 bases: TGTGCCAGCAGCCAAGATCTACTTTCCAGCACAGATACGCAGTATTTT. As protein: CASSQDLLSSTDTQYF.